Each of the 20 T cell receptor beta chains below was sequenced from the same sample in a study of blood T cell repertoires in COVID-19. Generated by immunoSEQ multiplex PCR, the TCRdb table keeps only in-frame clones and is missing some. Here the sample spans roughly 180,000 clones, 88% being singletons. The sample consisted of peripheral blood. The source of these receptors is a woman in her twenties or thirties with acute or convalescent COVID-19.

V and J are TRBV2 and TRBJ1-5; tentatively, D is TRBD1 (5 bases). The CDR3 has 14 amino acids. V dropped 6 bases and J dropped 2 bases, with 11 bases sitting between them. Germline V gene sequence: CDR1 SNHLY, CDR2 FYNNEI. The CDR3 protein is CASRDQGGNQPQHF. The CDR3, as DNA: TGTGCCAGCAGAGATCAGGGCGGCAATCAGCCCCAGCATTTT.

Written as DNA, the CDR3 is TGTGCCAGCAGTCCGCGGGGACTAGCGGGGGCCCGGCAGTTCTTC. Amino acid sequence: CASSPRGLAGARQFF. This chain connects TRBV28 to TRBJ2-1; 14 positions match TRBD2. The V gene end was trimmed by 5 bases and the J gene end by 12 bases; junction bases not matched to a gene: 9. Germline CDR1 and CDR2: MDHEN and SYDVKM. The CDR3 length is 15 residues.

The J gene is TRBJ1-2, the V gene TRBV12-3 or TRBV12-4; possibly TRBD1 for D (5 bases). CDR3 length: 12 amino acids. The ends were cut back, 6 bases at V and 3 bases at J, with 8 bases in the middle. CDR3 in DNA: TGTGCCAGCAGCGACAGCTACTATGGCTACACCTTC. Protein: CASSDSYYGYTF.

This clone was recorded once. J is TRBJ2-5 and V is TRBV24-1; 7 nucleotides line up with TRBD1. CDR3 length: 16 residues. J gave up 4 bases and V 5 bases, and 12 bases lay outside the gene matches. Germline-derived CDR1 and CDR2 are KGHDR and SFDVKD. CDR3 in DNA: TGTGCCACCAGTGCCTTACCTGGGTGGGACAGAGAGACCCAGTACTTC. As protein: CATSALPGWDRETQYF.

The chain links TRBV28 to TRBJ2-7; 11 bases are shared with TRBD2. This CDR3 is 15 amino acids long. After removal of 6 bases from V and 6 bases from J, the junction contained 10 bases not matched to a gene. Germline lookup yields CDR1 MDHEN and CDR2 SYDVKM. For the CDR3, the DNA is TGTGCCAGCAGGACCCTTAGCGGGAGGGCCTTCGAGCAGTACTTC. As protein: CASRTLSGRAFEQYF.

This chain joins TRBV3-1 (or the pseudogene TRBV3-2) and TRBJ2-7, with a possible D match to TRBD1 (6 bases). Germline CDR1 reads LGHDT; CDR2 reads YNNKEL (reference sequence). This CDR3 contains 14 residues. Trimming left V 4 bases short and J 0 bases short, with 10 bases between. Written as DNA, the CDR3 is TGTGCCAGCAGCCGGGACACCAACTCCTACGAGCAGTACTTC. Protein product: CASSRDTNSYEQYF.

The chain joins TRBV5-1 to TRBJ2-5, with 10 bases fitting TRBD2. Germline trimming cut 4 bases from V and 3 bases from J; bases unmatched to any gene: 3. CDR1 SGHRS and CDR2 YFSETQ come from the germline V gene. There are 14 residues in the CDR3. CDR3 in amino acids: CASSSGLAEETQYF. In nucleotides, the CDR3 is TGCGCCAGCAGCAGTGGACTAGCGGAAGAGACCCAGTACTTC.

This chain uses TRBV24-1 with TRBJ2-3, with 7 nucleotides matching TRBD1. V trimming: 7 bases; J trimming: 6 bases; junction bases outside the gene matches: 3. CDR1 and CDR2 (germline): KGHDR, SFDVKD. This CDR3 is built from 12 residues. CDR3 in DNA: TGTGCCACCAGCGCGACAGGGGATACGCAGTATTTT. Its translation: CATSATGDTQYF.

This chain joins TRBV7-9 and TRBJ1-4; a weak D match, TRBD1 (6 bases). V was trimmed by 4 bases and J by 10 bases, leaving 19 bases between them. Germline CDR1 is SEHNR and CDR2 is FQNEAQ (reference sequence). The CDR3 sequence is 15 residues long. In nucleotides, the CDR3 is TGTGCCAGCAGCTCTTCTACAGGGCTCCGAGGAAAACTGTTTTTT. Amino acid sequence: CASSSSTGLRGKLFF.

This clone was detected a few times. The chain carries TRBV12-5 and TRBJ2-2; TRBD1 agrees at 9 bases. V trimming: 7 bases; J trimming: 6 bases; junction bases outside the gene matches: 6. The CDR3 runs 14 residues. Germline CDR1 and CDR2: LGHNT and FRNRAP. The CDR3 loop reads CASARDRASGELFF. In nucleotides, the CDR3 is TGTGCTAGTGCCCGGGACAGGGCGTCCGGGGAGCTGTTTTTT.

This rearrangement joins TRBV18 to TRBJ2-3, with D tentatively TRBD1 (6 bases). The CDR3 sequence is 13 residues long. CDR1 and CDR2 (germline): KGHSH, LQKENI. Trimming took off 3 bases at V and 6 bases at J, with 10 bases between the two ends. The CDR3 bases are TGTGCCAGCTCACCGACAAGGGGGGATACGCAGTATTTT. This encodes CASSPTRGDTQYF.

This clone has a handful of counts. The V gene is TRBV2, the J gene TRBJ1-4; D is uncertain. This CDR3 region has 14 residues. The germline V gene has CDR1 SNHLY and CDR2 FYNNEI. Trimming removed 5 bases at V and 6 bases at J, with 13 bases between. CDR3 sequence: CASSMLRSHEKLFF. Written as DNA, the CDR3 is TGTGCCAGCAGTATGTTACGGAGTCATGAAAAACTGTTTTTT.

The chain joins TRBV7-9 to TRBJ1-3; D is uncertain. The CDR3 length is 13 residues. V was trimmed by 7 bases and J by 2 bases, leaving 9 bases between them. Germline CDR1 reads SEHNR; CDR2 reads FQNEAQ (reference sequence). The CDR3 region has the DNA TGTGCCAGCATTGCCGGGACTGGAAACACCATATATTTT. Protein: CASIAGTGNTIYF.

This clone was counted once. The V call is TRBV4-2, the J call TRBJ2-2; D remains unclear. This CDR3 is 13 amino acids long. V was clipped by 1 base and J by 5 bases, with 5 bases between them. Germline-derived CDR1 and CDR2 are LGHNA and YNFKEQ. The CDR3 coding sequence is TGTGCCAGCAGCCAAGTTCTTACCGGGGAGCTGTTTTTT. It encodes CASSQVLTGELFF.

The chain uses TRBV29-1 and TRBJ2-1, with TRBD2 matching over 8 bases. CDR1 SQVTM and CDR2 ANQGSEA come from the germline V gene. This CDR3 has 14 amino acids. V shed 0 bases and J 8 bases; nucleotides not matched to a gene: 6. Written as DNA, the CDR3 is TGCAGCGTTGAAGAATTACGGGAGGGCCATGAGCAGTTCTTC. Encoded protein: CSVEELREGHEQFF.

The chain has TRBV5-8 and TRBJ2-2; D gene ambiguous. Germline CDR1 SGHTS, CDR2 YDEGEE. Trimming took off 0 bases at V and 3 bases at J, with 6 bases between the two ends. This CDR3 has 14 residues. CDR3: CASSLGLYTGELFF. The CDR3 DNA reads TGTGCCAGCAGCTTGGGGCTCTACACCGGGGAGCTGTTTTTT.

J is TRBJ2-7 and V is TRBV15; the D gene is possibly TRBD2 (6 bases). CDR1 LNHNV and CDR2 YYDKDF come from the germline V gene (reference sequence). Trimming pared 1 base from V and 4 bases from J, leaving 14 bases between. The CDR3 has 15 residues. The CDR3 nucleotides read TGTGCCACCAGCAGAGCCCCTCCGGGAGTGTACGAGCAGTACTTC. Encoded protein: CATSRAPPGVYEQYF.

The rearrangement links TRBV29-1 to TRBJ1-1, with D uncertain. Germline V gene sequence: CDR1 SQVTM, CDR2 ANQGSEA. V was clipped by 2 bases and J by 14 bases, with 18 bases between them. The CDR3 has 12 amino acids. This CDR3 is CSVELKREVYFF. DNA of the CDR3: TGCAGCGTTGAATTGAAGAGGGAGGTTTACTTCTTT.

The genes are TRBV4-1 and TRBJ2-1; D perhaps matches TRBD1 (6 bases). The germline V gene has CDR1 MGHRA and CDR2 YSYEKL. V shed 6 bases and J shed 7 bases, with 19 bases lying between them. The CDR3 is 15 residues long. CDR3: CASSQTVPGTNEQFF. The CDR3, as DNA: TGCGCCAGCAGTCAAACGGTCCCAGGGACAAATGAGCAGTTCTTC.

V and J are TRBV7-9 and TRBJ2-1; D gene unclear. Trimming removed 5 bases from V and 5 bases from J, with 7 bases in between. CDR3 length: 12 amino acids. The germline V gene has CDR1 SEHNR and CDR2 FQNEAQ (reference sequence). CDR3 loop: CASSRLNNEQFF. CDR3 coding DNA: TGTGCCAGCAGCCGACTTAACAATGAGCAGTTCTTC.